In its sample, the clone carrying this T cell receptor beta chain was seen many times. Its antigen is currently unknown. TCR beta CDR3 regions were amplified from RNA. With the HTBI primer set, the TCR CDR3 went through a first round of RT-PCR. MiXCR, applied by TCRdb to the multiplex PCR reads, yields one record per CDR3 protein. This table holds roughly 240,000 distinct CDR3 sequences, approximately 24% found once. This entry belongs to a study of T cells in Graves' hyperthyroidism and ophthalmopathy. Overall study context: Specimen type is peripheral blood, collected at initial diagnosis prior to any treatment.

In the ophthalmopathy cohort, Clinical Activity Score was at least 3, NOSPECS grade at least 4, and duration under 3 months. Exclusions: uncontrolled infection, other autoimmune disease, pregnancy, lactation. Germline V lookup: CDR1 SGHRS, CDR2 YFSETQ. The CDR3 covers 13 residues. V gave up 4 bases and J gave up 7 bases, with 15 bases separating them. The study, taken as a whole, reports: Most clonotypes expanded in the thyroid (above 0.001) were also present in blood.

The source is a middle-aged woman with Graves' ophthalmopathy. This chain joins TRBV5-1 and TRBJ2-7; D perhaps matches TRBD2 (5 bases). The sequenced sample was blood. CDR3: CASSIRTRGEQYF. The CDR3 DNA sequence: TGCGCCAGCAGCATTAGGACCCGGGGTGAGCAGTACTTC.